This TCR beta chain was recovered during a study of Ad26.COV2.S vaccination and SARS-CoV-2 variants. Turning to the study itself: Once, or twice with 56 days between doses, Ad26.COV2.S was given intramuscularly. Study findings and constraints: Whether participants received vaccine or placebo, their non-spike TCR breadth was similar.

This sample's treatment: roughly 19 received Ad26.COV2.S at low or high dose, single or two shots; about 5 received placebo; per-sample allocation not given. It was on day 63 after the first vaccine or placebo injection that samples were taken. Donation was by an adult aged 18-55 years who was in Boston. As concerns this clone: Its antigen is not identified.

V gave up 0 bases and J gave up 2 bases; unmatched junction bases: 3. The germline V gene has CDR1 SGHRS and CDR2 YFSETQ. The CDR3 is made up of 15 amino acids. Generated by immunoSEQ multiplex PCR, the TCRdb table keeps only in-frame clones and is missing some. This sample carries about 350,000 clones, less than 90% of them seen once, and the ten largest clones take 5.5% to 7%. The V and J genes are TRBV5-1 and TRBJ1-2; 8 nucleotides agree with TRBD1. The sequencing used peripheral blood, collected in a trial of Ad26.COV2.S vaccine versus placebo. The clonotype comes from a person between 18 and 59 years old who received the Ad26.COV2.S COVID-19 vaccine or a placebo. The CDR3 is CASSLGTGSNYGYTF. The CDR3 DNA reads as TGCGCCAGCAGCTTGGGGACAGGGTCCAACTATGGCTACACCTTC.